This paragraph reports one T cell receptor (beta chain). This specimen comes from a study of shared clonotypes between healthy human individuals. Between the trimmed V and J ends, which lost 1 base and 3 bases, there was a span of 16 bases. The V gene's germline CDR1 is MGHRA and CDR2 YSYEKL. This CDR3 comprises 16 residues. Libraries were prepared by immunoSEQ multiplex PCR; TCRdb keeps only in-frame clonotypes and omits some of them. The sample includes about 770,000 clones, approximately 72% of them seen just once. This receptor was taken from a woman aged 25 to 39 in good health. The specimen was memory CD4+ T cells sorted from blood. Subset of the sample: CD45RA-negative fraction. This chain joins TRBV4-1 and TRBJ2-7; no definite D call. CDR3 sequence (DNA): TGCGCCAGCAGCCAAGGGTGGGGTAGCCCCCGCTACGAGCAGTACTTC. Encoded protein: CASSQGWGSPRYEQYF.